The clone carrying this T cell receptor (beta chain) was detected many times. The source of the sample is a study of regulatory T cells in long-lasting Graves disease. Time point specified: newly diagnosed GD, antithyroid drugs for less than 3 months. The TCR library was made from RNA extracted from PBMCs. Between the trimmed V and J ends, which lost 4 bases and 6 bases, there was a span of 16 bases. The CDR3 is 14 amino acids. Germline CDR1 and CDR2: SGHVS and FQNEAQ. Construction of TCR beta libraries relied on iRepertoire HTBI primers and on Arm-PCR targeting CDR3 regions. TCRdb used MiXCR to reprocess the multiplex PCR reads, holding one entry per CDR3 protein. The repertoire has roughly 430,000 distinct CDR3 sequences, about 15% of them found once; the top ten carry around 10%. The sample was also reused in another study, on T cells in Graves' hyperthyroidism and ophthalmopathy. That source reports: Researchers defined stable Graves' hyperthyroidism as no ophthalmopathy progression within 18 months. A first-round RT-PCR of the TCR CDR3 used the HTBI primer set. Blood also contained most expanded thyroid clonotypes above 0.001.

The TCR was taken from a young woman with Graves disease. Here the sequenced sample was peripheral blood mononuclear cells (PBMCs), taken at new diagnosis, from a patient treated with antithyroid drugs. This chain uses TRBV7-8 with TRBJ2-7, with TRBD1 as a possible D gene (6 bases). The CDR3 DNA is TGTGCCAGCAGCTCCCTCGGGGACACCCGCGAGCAGTACTTC. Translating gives CASSSLGDTREQYF. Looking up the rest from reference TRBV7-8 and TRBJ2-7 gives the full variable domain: GAGVSQSPRYKVAKRGQDVALRCDPISGHVSLFWYQQALGQGPEFLTYFQNEAQLDKSGLPSDRFFAERPEGSVSTLKIQRTQQEDSAVYLCASSSLGDTREQYFGPGTRLTVT.